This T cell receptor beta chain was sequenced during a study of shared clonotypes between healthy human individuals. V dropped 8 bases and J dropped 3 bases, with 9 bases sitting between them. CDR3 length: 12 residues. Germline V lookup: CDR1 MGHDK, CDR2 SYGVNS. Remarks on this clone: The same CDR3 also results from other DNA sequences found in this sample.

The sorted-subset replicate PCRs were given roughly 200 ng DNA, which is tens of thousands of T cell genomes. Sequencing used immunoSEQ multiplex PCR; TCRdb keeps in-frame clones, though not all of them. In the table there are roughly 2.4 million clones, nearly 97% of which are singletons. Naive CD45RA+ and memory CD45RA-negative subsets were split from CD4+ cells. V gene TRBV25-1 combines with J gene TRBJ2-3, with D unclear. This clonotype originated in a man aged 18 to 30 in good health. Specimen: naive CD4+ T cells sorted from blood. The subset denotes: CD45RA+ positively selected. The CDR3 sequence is CASSQDTDTQYF. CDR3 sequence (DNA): TGTGCCAGCTCCCAGGATACAGATACGCAGTATTTT.